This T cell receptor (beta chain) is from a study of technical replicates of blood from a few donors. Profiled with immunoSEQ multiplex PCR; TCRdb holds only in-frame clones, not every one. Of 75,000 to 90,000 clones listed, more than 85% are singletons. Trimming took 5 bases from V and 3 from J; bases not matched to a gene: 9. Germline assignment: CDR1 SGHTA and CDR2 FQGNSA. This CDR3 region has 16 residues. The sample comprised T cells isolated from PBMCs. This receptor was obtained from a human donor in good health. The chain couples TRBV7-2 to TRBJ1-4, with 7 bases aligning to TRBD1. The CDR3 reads CASSGNPGTANEKLFF. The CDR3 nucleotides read TGTGCCAGCAGCGGAAACCCCGGGACAGCTAATGAAAAACTGTTTTTT. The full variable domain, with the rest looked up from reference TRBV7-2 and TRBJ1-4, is GAGVSQSPSNKVTEKGKDVELRCDPISGHTALYWYRQSLGQGLEFLIYFQGNSAPDKSGLPSDRFSAERTGGSVSTLTIQRTQQEDSAVYLCASSGNPGTANEKLFFGSGTQLSVL.